This TCR beta chain appears in the sequencing data of a study of blood T cell repertoires in COVID-19. Study as a whole: Collection of acute and convalescent COVID-19 samples took place in the United States, Italy and Spain. T cells, B-cell-depleted T cells, or PBMCs provided the cDNA or gDNA that served as material.

Per the original methods: Researchers report that nucleated cell counts were estimated from reference gene primer amplification. The protocol was immunoSEQ multiplex PCR, while the TCRdb copy is restricted to in-frame clones and leaves out a portion. V, J and clone size were drawn from that table, and D and trimming were deduced from the DNA. The sample includes tens of thousands of clones, 88% of them seen just once. CDR1 SNHLY and CDR2 FYNNEI come from the germline V gene. The V end lost 3 bases, the J end lost 1 base, and 7 bases lay between the germline ends. The CDR3 runs to 14 residues. This chain joins TRBV2 and TRBJ1-5; unclear D gene. The specimen sequenced was peripheral blood. This clonotype originated in a man in his 70s in a cohort sampled during active COVID-19. The CDR3 spells CASSEEDSNQPQHF. The CDR3 nucleotides are TGTGCCAGCAGTGAGGAGGACAGCAATCAGCCCCAGCATTTT.